These T cell receptor beta chains were read from a single sample in a study of cytomegalovirus exposure and HLA in healthy donors. Clones were sequenced by immunoSEQ multiplex PCR, and TCRdb holds only the in-frame ones, with some missing. In the table there are roughly 180,000 clones, about 68% of which are singletons. Sequencing was done on a sample of PBMCs. The source of these receptors is a female donor in good health and CMV-seronegative. Both conserved end residues are part of each CDR3. Fields, in order: V gene, clone size, D gene, J gene, CDR3 DNA, CDR3 protein. D genes are given only for firm matches. Size tells how often a clone was seen (once, few, many) or the class of an expanded clone, and some rows leave it out.

TRBV5-6	-	-	TRBJ2-2	TGTGCCAGCAGCGTGTCTAGCAGGAAGGGCGTAGTGGCCGGGGAGCTGTTTTTT	CASSVSSRKGVVAGELFF
TRBV10-3	-	TRBD1	TRBJ1-2	TGTGCCATCAAGGGACAGGGGGCGAACTATGGCTACACCTTC	CAIKGQGANYGYTF
TRBV27	few	TRBD1	TRBJ1-1	TGTGCCAGCAGTCCGAACAGGGGGCTGAACACTGAAGCTTTCTTT	CASSPNRGLNTEAFF
TRBV7-8	-	-	TRBJ2-6	TGTGCCAGCAGCTTAGACCCTACCCCTGGGGCCAACGTCCTGACTTTC	CASSLDPTPGANVLTF
TRBV19	once	TRBD1	TRBJ2-3	TGTGCCAGTAGTACCCGCTTCCCGGGACAGGGGTTAACAGATACGCAGTATTTT	CASSTRFPGQGLTDTQYF
TRBV7-2	-	-	TRBJ1-4	TGTGCCAGCAGCTTAGACCCCGGGGTTAATGAAAAACTGTTTTTT	CASSLDPGVNEKLFF
TRBV5-1	-	-	TRBJ1-3	TGCGCCAGCAGCCCCACAGTGATAATGAGATCCCGTAGCTCTGGAAACACCATATATTTT	CASSPTVIMRSRSSGNTIYF
TRBV11-3	few	-	TRBJ2-2	TGTGCCAGCAGCTCCCCCATCGGGGGATTCAACACCGGGGAGCTGTTTTTT	CASSSPIGGFNTGELFF
TRBV9	-	-	TRBJ1-3	TGTGCCAGCAGGCCCGACAGCTCTGGAAACACCATATATTTT	CASRPDSSGNTIYF
TRBV6-1	-	TRBD1	TRBJ1-2	TGTGCCAGCAGTGATCGGACAGGAGGAAACTATGGCTACACCTTC	CASSDRTGGNYGYTF